A single sample is the source of the 2 T cell receptor beta chains below, sequenced in a study of post-analysis software for immune sequencing data. The study, taken as a whole, reports: Patients carried roughly five TRBV segments more frequently than controls did, and TRBV5-6, TRBV5-1 and TRBV20-1 were among them.

Their target antigens are unknown. Researchers reported that TCR beta cDNA libraries carried unique molecular identifiers. TCRdb re-called the PCR reads through MiXCR, storing one row per CDR3 protein. Among hundreds of thousands of distinct CDR3 sequences listed, roughly 45% were seen once. The sample was blood. All receptors derive from a girl aged 5 to 17 with multiple sclerosis.

The V gene is TRBV25-1, the J gene TRBJ2-3; D is unresolved. This CDR3 spans 15 amino acids. CDR1 and CDR2 (germline): MGHDK, SYGVNS. V lost 3 bases to trimming and J lost 0 bases, with 10 bases between them. The CDR3 spells CASSENKVSTDTQYF. The CDR3 DNA reads TGTGCCAGCAGTGAGAACAAGGTCAGCACAGATACGCAGTATTTT. Full variable domain (outside the CDR3, taken from reference TRBV25-1 and TRBJ2-3): EADIYQTPRYLVIGTGKKITLECSQTMGHDKMYWYQQDPGMELHLIHYSYGVNSTEKGDLSSESTVSRIRTEHFPLTLESARPSHTSQYLCASSENKVSTDTQYFGPGTRLTVL.

The chain carries TRBV7-2 and TRBJ2-5; 8 positions agree with TRBD2. The junction had 6 bases not matched to a gene; V was cut back by 5 bases and J by 1 base. The germline V gene has CDR1 SGHTA and CDR2 FQGNSA. CDR3 size: 15 residues. CDR3 DNA sequence: TGTGCCAGCAGCCTTAGCGGGACAACCCAAGAGACCCAGTACTTC. The encoded protein is CASSLSGTTQETQYF.